This TCR beta chain was captured in a study of blood T cell repertoires in COVID-19. On the study more broadly: PBMCs, B-cell-depleted T cells, or T cells provided the cDNA or gDNA that made up the material.

Methods used by the authors: Nucleated cell counts were estimated from reference gene primer amplification. Produced via immunoSEQ multiplex PCR; TCRdb's table is partial and in-frame only. The DNA gave D and trimming, while V, J and clone size come from that table. The data contain 60,000 to 80,000 clones, roughly 90% of them singletons. The CDR3 is made up of 14 amino acids. Trimming removed 0 bases at V and 3 bases at J, with 9 bases between. Germline V gene lookup returns CDR1 LNHNV and CDR2 YYDKDF (reference sequence). J is TRBJ2-7 and V is TRBV15; no definite D call. Material for sequencing was peripheral blood. The clonotype originates from a human donor in a cohort sampled during active COVID-19. The CDR3: CATSRESQDYEQYF. The CDR3 nucleotides are TGTGCCACCAGCAGAGAAAGTCAGGACTACGAGCAGTACTTC.